This TCR beta chain was identified during a study of somatic mutations in cytotoxic T cells in rheumatoid arthritis. Study at large: After diagnosis, patient blood (about 30 ml EDTA) was drawn right away, before any treatment was given.

Trimming took off 3 bases at V and 5 bases at J, with 11 bases between the two ends. Germline lookup yields CDR1 SGHVS and CDR2 FNYEAQ. The CDR3 spans 13 residues. Clones were read by immunoSEQ multiplex PCR, and TCRdb kept only the in-frame ones, dropping some. Among around 4,500 clones listed, 70% to 80% were seen once. This clone was seen more than once but under ten times. The clonotype was recovered from an adult with rheumatoid arthritis. The sample comprised CD8+ T cells sorted from blood. The chain recombines TRBV7-6 with TRBJ2-7, with D possibly matching TRBD1 (5 bases). CDR3 DNA sequence: TGTGCCAGCAGCTTGGACACCGTCCACGAGCAGTACTTC. Protein: CASSLDTVHEQYF. Combining the CDR3 with reference TRBV7-6 and TRBJ2-7 gives the whole variable domain GAGVSQSPRYKVTKRGQDVALRCDPISGHVSLYWYRQALGQGPEFLTYFNYEAQQDKSGLPNDRFSAERPEGSISTLTIQRTEQRDSAMYRCASSLDTVHEQYFGPGTRLTVT.